These 12 T cell receptor beta chains came from one sample sequenced in a study of blood T cell repertoires in COVID-19. Measured with immunoSEQ multiplex PCR; TCRdb has only the in-frame clones, and not every one. The sample has 240,000 or so clones, around 79% seen once; the top ten hold about 3.5%. Specimen: peripheral blood. The source is a woman of 80 years or more with acute or convalescent COVID-19.

A single count supports this clone. V usage is TRBV27 and J usage is TRBJ1-4, with unresolved D. The CDR3 spans 14 residues. Trimming took 6 bases from V and 6 from J, leaving 14 bases between them. Looked up from germline, CDR1 is MNHEY and CDR2 is SMNVEV (reference sequence). The CDR3 spells CASRSLQSYEKLFF. The CDR3 DNA reads TGTGCCAGCAGGTCTCTACAGTCTTATGAAAAACTGTTTTTT.

The chain carries TRBV6-6 and TRBJ1-5; D possibly corresponds to TRBD1 (6 bases). V lost 5 bases to trimming and J lost 2 bases, with 13 bases between them. CDR3 length equals 15 residues. Germline CDR1 reads MNHNY; CDR2 reads SVGAGI (reference sequence). This chain's CDR3 is CASSALTGGNQPQHF. The DNA for the CDR3 is TGTGCCAGCAGTGCCTTGACAGGAGGCAATCAGCCCCAGCATTTT.

The rearrangement joins TRBV11-2 to TRBJ1-6; the D gene is possibly TRBD1 (5 bases). V was shortened by 3 bases and J by 7 bases, with 16 bases between the two germline ends. This CDR3 region has 16 residues. The germline V gene encodes CDR1 SGHAT and CDR2 FQNNGV. The CDR3 DNA follows: TGTGCCAGCAGCTTGGGGCCCTTAAGCATAAATTCACCCCTCCACTTT. Amino acid sequence: CASSLGPLSINSPLHF.

The chain carries TRBV7-9 and TRBJ2-7, with 7 bases identical to TRBD1. With V trimmed by 4 bases and J by 4 bases, 4 bases remained unmatched. The CDR3 runs 13 residues. Per germline, CDR1 SEHNR and CDR2 FQNEAQ (reference sequence). CDR3 nucleotides: TGTGCCAGCAGCTCAAGGGACAGTTACGAGCAGTACTTC. It specifies CASSSRDSYEQYF.

The chain has TRBV6-1 and TRBJ2-5, with 12 bases that match TRBD2. J gave up 5 bases and V 4 bases, and 14 bases lay outside the gene matches. The V gene's germline CDR1 is MNHNS and CDR2 SASEGT. CDR3 length equals 18 residues. CDR3 sequence reads: CASSGRVGRLAGVETQYF. CDR3 DNA: TGTGCCAGCAGTGGTCGCGTCGGTAGACTAGCGGGAGTTGAGACCCAGTACTTC.

The V and J genes are TRBV5-4 and TRBJ2-2, with a possible D match to TRBD1 (6 bases). The CDR3 covers 14 residues. The V gene lost 1 base and the J gene lost 5 bases, with 9 bases spanning the gap. In germline, CDR1 is SGHNT, CDR2 YYREEE (reference sequence). The CDR3 region is CASSLLQGTGELFF. The CDR3 region has the DNA TGTGCCAGCAGCTTGTTACAGGGAACCGGGGAGCTGTTTTTT. The full variable domain, completed using reference TRBV5-4 and TRBJ2-2, is ETGVTQSPTHLIKTRGQQVTLRCSSQSGHNTVSWYQQALGQGPQFIFQYYREEENGRGNFPPRFSGLQFPNYSSELNVNALELDDSALYLCASSLLQGTGELFFGEGSRLTVL.

This chain links TRBV11-2 with TRBJ2-7; 8 bases are shared with TRBD1. The germline V gene encodes CDR1 SGHAT and CDR2 FQNNGV. This CDR3 spans 19 amino acids. V lost 1 base and J lost 0; bases outside the gene matches: 14. This CDR3 is CASSLGQGFSAASSYEQYF. The CDR3 coding sequence is TGTGCCAGCAGCTTAGGACAGGGGTTCTCAGCGGCTAGCTCCTACGAGCAGTACTTC.

The rearrangement uses TRBV19 and TRBJ1-3; TRBD1 aligns across 7 bases. With V trimmed by 3 bases and J by 0 bases, 5 bases remained unmatched. CDR1 and CDR2 from the germline V gene are LNHDA and SQIVND (reference sequence). This CDR3 is 16 amino acids long. The DNA of the CDR3 is TGTGCCAGTAGTATGGGACAGCTTATCTCTGGAAACACCATATATTTT. Translated, it gives CASSMGQLISGNTIYF.

The rearrangement links TRBV5-1 to TRBJ2-5, with D perhaps TRBD2 (5 bases). Germline values: CDR1 SGHRS, CDR2 YFSETQ. With 3 bases removed from V and 4 bases from J, the gap between germline ends came to 16 bases. The CDR3 contains 15 residues. The CDR3 here is CASSSGSPRGETQYF. The CDR3 region has the DNA TGCGCCAGCAGCTCCGGGTCTCCCCGGGGAGAGACCCAGTACTTC.

The rearrangement uses TRBV29-1 and TRBJ1-1; tentative D call: TRBD1 (5 bases). V was pared by 5 bases and J by 7 bases, with 14 bases between. This CDR3 region has 12 residues. CDR1 SQVTM and CDR2 ANQGSEA come from the germline V gene. CDR3 nucleotide sequence: TGCAGCGTTAGCGGGGCCGGAAATGAAGCTTTCTTT. Amino acids: CSVSGAGNEAFF.

This chain links TRBV19 with TRBJ2-2; no clear D. Per germline, CDR1 LNHDA and CDR2 SQIVND (reference sequence). The CDR3 has 13 residues. V lost 2 bases, J lost 7 bases, and 8 bases lay in between. CDR3 sequence (DNA): TGTGCCAGTAGTATAATGTCCCGCGGGGAGCTGTTTTTT. This sequence encodes CASSIMSRGELFF.

The chain couples TRBV10-3 to TRBJ1-6, with 9 bases that match TRBD1. With 8 bases clipped from V and 5 bases from J, the junction kept 4 bases outside the gene matches. The CDR3 spans 14 residues. CDR1 is ENHRY and CDR2 is SYGVKD in the germline V gene. Written as DNA, the CDR3 is TGTGCCATCGGCGGACAGGGGAATAATTCACCCCTCCACTTT. Its translation is CAIGGQGNNSPLHF.